The T cell receptor beta chain under discussion was sequenced for a study of Tregs in tolerant kidney transplant recipients. Study-wide results and caveats: Biological reproducibility was not directly addressed, but technical replication error appeared minimal. Tregs expanded with activated donor B cells seemed most donor-specific. For some patients, primers changed over time, blocking nucleotide-level comparison.

The nonmyeloablative bone marrow transplants came from related graft donors, with transient mixed chimerism. Thawed PBMCs were FACS-sorted into unstimulated CD4+CD25+CD127- regulatory T cells, CD4+CD25- non-regulatory cells, CD4 and CD8 cells. The table came from immunoSEQ multiplex PCR; TCRdb's copy has only in-frame clones and leaves some out. The sample holds about 23,000 clones. Trimming removed 0 bases at V and 4 bases at J, with 18 bases between. Germline CDR1 reads DFQATT; CDR2 reads SNEGSKA (reference sequence). The CDR3 length is 16 residues. Comment on this clone: Its antigen is unidentified. The read stops 3 residues short of the end of the CDR3; the missing end is completed from the germline J gene.

This receptor was taken from a human patient who received a combined kidney and bone marrow transplant. The T cells may come from the graft donor. Material: CD4+ T cells from blood (PBMCs), obtained 6 months after the transplant. The chain couples TRBV20-1 to TRBJ1-1, with D tentatively TRBD1 (6 bases). The CDR3 sequence: CSARDVRGGRGTEAFF. The part of the CDR3 DNA that was read is TGCAGTGCTAGAGATGTCCGGGGGGGCCGGGGCACTGAA.